This T cell receptor beta chain is drawn from a study of blood T cell repertoires in COVID-19. As for the study in general: The samples span acute and convalescent COVID-19 from the United States, Italy and Spain. Sources were T cells, B-cell-depleted T cells, or PBMCs; the material itself was cDNA or gDNA.

Original handling: Quantification of nucleated cells was approximated via reference gene primer amplification. TCRdb keeps only in-frame clones here, not all; method: immunoSEQ multiplex PCR. V, J and clone size were drawn from that table, and D and trimming were deduced from the DNA. The table lists about 40,000 clones, around four fifths of them singletons. The CDR3 length is 15 residues. Per the germline V gene, CDR1 is SGHVS and CDR2 is FNYEAQ. After removal of 6 bases from V and 1 base from J, the junction contained 7 bases not matched to a gene. The sequenced sample consisted of peripheral blood. The TCR originated in a man between 50 and 59 years old with active COVID-19. This rearrangement joins TRBV7-6 to TRBJ1-1; 8 nucleotides align to TRBD1. The CDR3 sequence is CASSSTTGGNTEAFF. The CDR3 nucleotides read TGTGCCAGCAGTTCCACCACAGGGGGGAACACTGAAGCTTTCTTT.